This T cell receptor beta chain is from a study of Graves' ophthalmopathy and Graves' hyperthyroidism. An approximately 9.8 ml volume of fresh peripheral blood provided the PBMCs. Notes on the study in general: Ophthalmopathy progression was predicted with 55% to 71% sensitivity and approximately 72% specificity. In separating ophthalmopathy from stable hyperthyroidism, a 13-signature model achieved 87.88% sensitivity and 70% to 83% specificity. Most clonotypes expanded in thyroid above 0.001 frequency were present in blood too.

RNA transcripts provided the template for amplifying TCR beta CDR3 regions. Following a first-round RT-PCR that used HTBI primers, a second-round multiplex PCR was carried out. TCRdb itself ran the multiplex PCR reads through MiXCR, one entry per CDR3 protein. The sample lists 200,000 to 300,000 distinct CDR3 sequences, 45% occurring once. The V and J ends lost 2 bases and 7 bases respectively, with 14 bases between them. Germline-derived CDR1 and CDR2 are MGHDK and SYGVNS. The CDR3 is 14 amino acids. Ten or more counts support this clonotype. The antigen is undetermined. The sequencing sample was made of peripheral blood. The TCR sequence derives from an adult man with Graves' ophthalmopathy. The chain couples TRBV25-1 to TRBJ1-1; tentative D call: TRBD1 (5 bases). The CDR3 coding sequence is TGTGCCAGCAGTGAACTCGACAGCCCTAATGAAGCTTTCTTT. This gives the protein CASSELDSPNEAFF.